This T cell receptor beta chain came from a study of control samples from healthy donors and cancer patients. Sequencing used immunoSEQ multiplex PCR; TCRdb keeps in-frame clones, though not all of them. The sample holds just over 50,000 clones, roughly 90% seen once. The CDR3 covers 15 residues. Trimming cost V 9 bases and J 3 bases; bases outside gene matches: 9. CDR1 LNHDA and CDR2 SQIVND come from the germline V gene (reference sequence). The J gene is TRBJ1-2, the V gene TRBV19; 11 bases line up with TRBD1. Sequencing was performed on PBMCs. The TCR sequence derives from a man in his fifties with head and neck cancer. The CDR3 coding sequence is TGTGCCAGGATTAACCGGGACAGGGGGGACTATGGCTACACCTTC. This translates into CARINRDRGDYGYTF.